This T cell receptor beta chain was sequenced in a study of blood T cell repertoires in COVID-19. Data came from immunoSEQ multiplex PCR; TCRdb stores just in-frame clones and leaves some out. The table shows approximately 67,000 clones, with about nine tenths occurring only once. The specimen was peripheral blood. This clonotype originated in a man over 45 with active COVID-19.

The CDR3, as DNA: TGTGCCAGCAGTCAGGACGGGGTGGCCACTGAAGCTTTCTTT. Translating it yields CASSQDGVATEAFF. This chain joins TRBV27 and TRBJ1-1; unclear D gene. Germline-derived CDR1 and CDR2 are MNHEY and SMNVEV (reference sequence). There are 14 residues in the CDR3. V lost 5 bases and J 4 bases, leaving 14 bases between the germline ends.